This T cell receptor (beta chain) stems from a study of T cells in Graves' hyperthyroidism and ophthalmopathy. Points from the study as a whole: The blood repertoire included most of the expanded thyroid clonotypes above 0.001.

What was amplified from RNA transcripts were TCR beta CDR3 regions. The HTBI primer set was used in a first-round RT-PCR of the TCR CDR3. TCRdb recomputed calls from the multiplex PCR reads with MiXCR, one row per CDR3 protein. In the table there are over 400,000 distinct CDR3 sequences, 22% of which are singletons. As to this clonotype: Its target is not known.

The CDR3 extends over 14 amino acids. CDR1 and CDR2 (germline): DFQATT, SNEGSKA (reference sequence). V dropped 0 bases and J dropped 0 bases, with 8 bases sitting between them. Each diagnosis drew on symptoms, thyroxine, TRAb, thyroid ultrasound and orbital computed tomography findings. The source is an older woman with Graves' ophthalmopathy. The sample comprised blood. J is TRBJ1-1 and V is TRBV20-1, with D unclear. The CDR3 region has the DNA TGCAGTGCTAGAGATTTCCCAGTGAACACTGAAGCTTTCTTT. It is translated as CSARDFPVNTEAFF.